These T cell receptor beta chains were read from a single sample in a study of blood T cell repertoires in COVID-19. Measured with immunoSEQ multiplex PCR; TCRdb has only the in-frame clones, and not every one. Of some 260,000 clones listed, approximately 80% were seen once; the top ten hold approximately 4%. The material sequenced was peripheral blood. The receptor source for this set is a woman between 40 and 55 years old with active or convalescent COVID-19. The CDR3 runs from the conserved cysteine through the conserved F or W. D genes are given only for firm matches. Not every row has a clone size; where given, it reads once, few, many or a size class.

clone_size | j_call | v_call | d_call | cdr3_nt | cdr3_aa
- | TRBJ1-5 | TRBV19 | - | TGTGCCAGTAGTATTCATAGGGGCAGTCTCAATCAGCCCCAGCATTTT | CASSIHRGSLNQPQHF
- | TRBJ1-6 | TRBV19 | TRBD1 | TGTGCCAGTAAGACAGGGGGCGCGTATAATTCACCCCTCCACTTT | CASKTGGAYNSPLHF
few | TRBJ2-1 | TRBV11-2 | - | TGTGCCAGCAACTTTCTAGCAGGGGTTGACAATGAGCAGTTCTTC | CASNFLAGVDNEQFF
once | TRBJ1-4 | TRBV7-2 | TRBD1 | TGTGCCAGCAGCGCCGACAGGGGGCAGGGTGAAAAACTGTTTTTT | CASSADRGQGEKLFF
- | TRBJ1-2 | TRBV7-9 | TRBD1 | TGTGCCAGCAGGGATACAGGGGGCGCAGGTGGCTACACCTTC | CASRDTGGAGGYTF
- | TRBJ1-2 | TRBV15 | TRBD1 | TGTGCCACCAGCGCGCAGGGGGCCTATGGCTACACCTTC | CATSAQGAYGYTF
- | TRBJ1-4 | TRBV18 | - | TGTGCCAGCTCACCACCTGTCGGACAACTTAATGAAAAACTGTTTTTT | CASSPPVGQLNEKLFF
- | TRBJ2-1 | TRBV2 | - | TGTGCCAGCACCAAAGGAGGGTTTGTCTCCTACAATGAGCAGTTCTTC | CASTKGGFVSYNEQFF
- | TRBJ2-1 | TRBV30 | TRBD1 | TGTGCCTGGGGGACAGGAGCCTACAATGAGCAGTTCTTC | CAWGTGAYNEQFF
- | TRBJ1-3 | TRBV11-2 | - | TGTGCCAGCAGCTTGGTGCCGGCGGTTTATACTGGAAACACCATATATTTT | CASSLVPAVYTGNTIYF
- | TRBJ2-1 | TRBV4-1 | TRBD2 | TGCGCCAGCAGCGTCACTAGCGCCCCCTACAATGAGCAGTTCTTC | CASSVTSAPYNEQFF
- | TRBJ1-2 | TRBV28 | - | TGTGCCAGTTTCCACGGGGTGAAATATGGCTACACCTTC | CASFHGVKYGYTF
- | TRBJ1-3 | TRBV5-1 | - | TGCGCCAGCAGCCCATTTCTCCAGGGATGGCAGGGGCAAGCTGGAAACACCATATATTTT | CASSPFLQGWQGQAGNTIYF
- | TRBJ2-1 | TRBV5-1 | TRBD2 | TGCGCCAGCAGCCCCGGGACTAGCGGGGGGGGTAATGAGCAGTTCTTC | CASSPGTSGGGNEQFF
- | TRBJ2-1 | TRBV28 | - | TGTGCCAGCACTCCCGGGTTAGAGGTGTTCTTC | CASTPGLEVFF
once | TRBJ2-5 | TRBV5-1 | - | TGCGCCAGCAGCTTGGACGGGTTGTGGGAGACCCAGTACTTC | CASSLDGLWETQYF
- | TRBJ1-1 | TRBV24-1 | - | TGTGCCACCAGTGCCTGGGGCCCAGCTTTCTTT | CATSAWGPAFF
- | TRBJ1-4 | TRBV12-5 | - | TGTGCTAGTGGTTTGGGGGGGGAGAATGAAAAACTGTTTTTT | CASGLGGENEKLFF
- | TRBJ2-6 | TRBV7-2 | - | TGTGCCAGCAGCCCAATTAGCTCTGGGGCCAACGTCCTGACTTTC | CASSPISSGANVLTF
- | TRBJ2-5 | TRBV9 | TRBD1 | TGTGCCAGCAGCGAACAGGGGACCTTGGGCCAAGAGACCCAGTACTTC | CASSEQGTLGQETQYF
- | TRBJ1-2 | TRBV19 | TRBD1 | TGTGCCAGTAGTACACACAGGGGGCAAGACTATGGCTACACCTTC | CASSTHRGQDYGYTF
once | TRBJ1-1 | TRBV19 | TRBD1 | TGTGCCAGTAGTCCCACCCGGGACAGGGGGAGATTGTCTTTCTTT | CASSPTRDRGRLSFF
few | TRBJ2-7 | TRBV7-9 | - | TGTGCCAGCAGCTTAACAAGCGGACCCGACGAGCAGTACTTC | CASSLTSGPDEQYF
- | TRBJ1-1 | TRBV30 | - | TGTGCCTGGAGTGACCGGGACAAGGGGAAAGCTTTCTTT | CAWSDRDKGKAFF
- | TRBJ1-6 | TRBV19 | - | TGTGCCAGTAGTATACCCGGGGGGGGCCGGGCTTATTCACCCCTCCACTTT | CASSIPGGGRAYSPLHF